This entry features one TCR beta chain sequence. This sample is drawn from a study of T cell changes during pregnancy in multiple sclerosis. CDR1 is SGDLS and CDR2 is YYNGEE in the germline V gene. J gave up 2 bases and V 3 bases, and 11 bases lay outside the gene matches. The CDR3 contains 19 residues. Measured with immunoSEQ multiplex PCR; TCRdb has only the in-frame clones, and not every one. This table holds 120,000 or so clones, approximately 93% found once. This receptor was identified in a female donor with multiple sclerosis, enrolled in a pregnancy study. This sequence joins TRBV9 and TRBJ2-5; the match to TRBD2 covers 15 bases. Sequencing was performed on peripheral blood, taken before pregnancy. CDR3 in DNA: TGTGCCAGCAGCGCCCGGGCAGGGACTAGCGGGGGGCCGCAAGAGACCCAGTACTTC. Amino acid sequence: CASSARAGTSGGPQETQYF.